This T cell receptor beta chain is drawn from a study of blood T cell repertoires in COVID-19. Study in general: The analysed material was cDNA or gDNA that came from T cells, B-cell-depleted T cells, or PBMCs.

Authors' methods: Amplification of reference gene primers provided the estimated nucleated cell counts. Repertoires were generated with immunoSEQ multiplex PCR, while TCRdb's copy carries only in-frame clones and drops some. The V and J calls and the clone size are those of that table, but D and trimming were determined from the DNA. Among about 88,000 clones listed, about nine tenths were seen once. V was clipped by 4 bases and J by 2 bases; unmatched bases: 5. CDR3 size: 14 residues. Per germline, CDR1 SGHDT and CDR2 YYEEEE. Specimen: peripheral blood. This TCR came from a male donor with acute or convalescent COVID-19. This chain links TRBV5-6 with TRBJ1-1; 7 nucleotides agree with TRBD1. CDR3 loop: CASSPDRRNTEAFF. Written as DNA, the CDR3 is TGTGCCAGCAGCCCGGACAGGAGAAACACTGAAGCTTTCTTT.